This T cell receptor (beta chain) was captured in a study of OX40 agonist ivuxolimab in advanced cancers. TCRdb's copy holds only in-frame clones and misses some; the assay was immunoSEQ multiplex PCR. The sample carries about 39,000 clones, around nine tenths recorded once. The table lists this clone with a few counts. The junction does not match germline at one end; this may be a read error. Looked up from germline, CDR1 is SEHNR and CDR2 is FQNEAQ (reference sequence). This CDR3 comprises 15 residues. V is TRBV7-9 and J is TRBJ2-5; tentative D call: TRBD2 (6 bases). The input for sequencing was CD4+ or CD8+ T cells sorted from blood, taken in a trial of the OX40 agonist ivuxolimab. The source is an adult with an advanced solid tumor such as melanoma, head and neck, liver or kidney cancer. For the CDR3, the DNA is TGTGCCAGCAGCATAGCGGTGGGCCGGGAAGAGACCCAGTACTTC. Translation gives CASSIAVGREETQYF.